The 20 T cell receptor beta chains below all came from one sample that was sequenced in a study of T cell responses to AZD1222 COVID-19 vaccine. TCRdb's table, derived via immunoSEQ multiplex PCR, lists solely in-frame clones and lacks some. The sample lists over 150,000 clones; about 85% were seen once. Here the sequenced sample was peripheral blood, taken on day 0 of AZD1222 vaccination. The receptor set was obtained from an adult in good health.

The chain combines TRBV14 with TRBJ2-2; 8 bases fit TRBD2. Per germline, CDR1 SGHDN and CDR2 FVKESK. This CDR3 is 16 amino acids long. Unmatched junction bases numbered 5, after V lost 4 bases and J lost 1 base. The CDR3 sequence is CASSLDSGGNTGELFF. The CDR3, as DNA: TGTGCCAGCAGCCTTGACAGCGGGGGGAACACCGGGGAGCTGTTTTTT.

The sample holds one count of this clone. This rearrangement joins TRBV16 to TRBJ2-3, with 8 bases lining up with TRBD2. This CDR3 region has 15 residues. From germline, CDR1 is KGHSY and CDR2 FQNENV. Trimming at V came to 4 bases and at J to 2 bases, leaving 5 bases not matched to a gene. The CDR3 here is CASSPRGANTDTQYF. CDR3 nucleotide sequence: TGTGCCAGCAGCCCGCGGGGGGCAAACACAGATACGCAGTATTTT.

The chain joins TRBV7-2 to TRBJ1-1; the match to TRBD1 covers 8 bases. Per the germline V gene, CDR1 is SGHTA and CDR2 is FQGNSA. The V segment lost 5 bases and the J segment 4 bases; nucleotides outside the gene matches: 6. The CDR3 has 14 amino acids. CDR3 protein: CASSPGGASTEAFF. The DNA of the CDR3 is TGTGCCAGCAGCCCAGGGGGCGCCAGCACTGAAGCTTTCTTT.

The chain employs TRBV7-9 and TRBJ2-7; D not resolved. Trimming removed 1 base at V and 7 bases at J, with 11 bases between. Germline CDR1 reads SEHNR; CDR2 reads FQNEAQ (reference sequence). This CDR3 region has 13 residues. The CDR3 protein is CASSLGPLVEQYF. As DNA, the CDR3 is TGTGCCAGCAGCTTAGGACCTTTGGTAGAGCAGTACTTC.

The chain carries TRBV5-4 and TRBJ1-1, with TRBD1 matching over 7 bases. The CDR3 is 15 residues long. In germline, CDR1 is SGHNT, CDR2 YYREEE (reference sequence). V trimming: 2 bases; J trimming: 1 base; junction bases outside the gene matches: 5. CDR3 loop: CASSFTGVGNTEAFF. The DNA for the CDR3 is TGTGCCAGCAGCTTCACAGGGGTGGGGAACACTGAAGCTTTCTTT. The full variable domain, rest sourced from reference TRBV5-4 and TRBJ1-1, is ETGVTQSPTHLIKTRGQQVTLRCSSQSGHNTVSWYQQALGQGPQFIFQYYREEENGRGNFPPRFSGLQFPNYSSELNVNALELDDSALYLCASSFTGVGNTEAFFGQGTRLTVV.

V is TRBV3-1 (or the pseudogene TRBV3-2) and J is TRBJ2-5, with 8 bases matching TRBD1. Losses at the gene ends were 3 bases for V and 2 bases for J; bases not matched to a gene: 5. The CDR3 spans 15 residues. CDR1 and CDR2 (germline): LGHDT, YNNKEL (reference sequence). For the CDR3, the DNA is TGTGCCAGCAGCCACGGACAGGGACCACAAGAGACCCAGTACTTC. Residues: CASSHGQGPQETQYF.

The DNA for the CDR3 is TGCGCCAGCAGTCAGGGGACAGCGCGACTTGGGCACACTGAAGCTTTCTTT. As protein: CASSQGTARLGHTEAFF. The chain recombines TRBV23-1 with TRBJ1-1; 7 bases agree with TRBD1. TRBV23-1 is identified as an open reading frame with a role that is uncertain. With V trimmed by 3 bases and J by 3 bases, 13 bases remained unmatched. The CDR3 is 17 amino acids.

About this clone itself: Other nucleotide sequences in the sample specify the same CDR3. CDR3 sequence reads: CASSRTGGDYGYTF. The CDR3 DNA sequence: TGTGCCAGCAGTAGGACAGGGGGCGACTATGGCTACACCTTC. V and J are TRBV6-5 and TRBJ1-2; the match to TRBD1 covers 11 bases. V gave up 5 bases and J gave up 3 bases; unmatched junction bases: 2. This CDR3 is built from 14 residues. The germline V gene has CDR1 MNHEY and CDR2 SVGAGI.

This chain uses TRBV7-3 with TRBJ1-6, with 7 bases matching TRBD1. The CDR3 runs to 14 residues. The V and J ends lost 5 bases and 7 bases, in that order; junction bases with no gene match: 5. Germline loops: CDR1 SGHTA, CDR2 FQGTGA. The CDR3 bases are TGTGCCAGCAGCCCACAGGGGAGGAATTCACCCCTCCACTTT. Its protein product is CASSPQGRNSPLHF.

This chain uses TRBV19 with TRBJ1-4; a weak D match, TRBD1 (5 bases). There are 16 residues in the CDR3. Germline V CDR1 and CDR2: LNHDA, SQIVND (reference sequence). V shed 2 bases and J shed 7 bases, with 17 bases lying between them. CDR3: CASSIRPGGGSEKLFF. CDR3 bases: TGTGCCAGTAGTATACGGCCGGGGGGAGGAAGTGAAAAACTGTTTTTT.

The V and J genes are TRBV28 and TRBJ1-5, with a possible D match to TRBD1 (5 bases). V was cut by 5 bases and J by 6 bases, with 11 bases left in between. CDR3 length equals 13 residues. Germline CDR1 MDHEN, CDR2 SYDVKM. This chain's CDR3 is CASSPGLLQPQHF. As DNA, the CDR3 is TGTGCCAGCAGTCCAGGGCTTCTTCAGCCCCAGCATTTT.

The V gene is TRBV24-1, the J gene TRBJ1-5, with D tentatively TRBD1 (5 bases). The CDR3 is made up of 14 amino acids. V was cut by 6 bases and J by 7 bases, with 15 bases left in between. Germline V gene lookup returns CDR1 KGHDR and CDR2 SFDVKD. The CDR3, as DNA: TGTGCCACCAGTCAGGGCGCTATAAGCCAGCCCCAGCATTTT. Translation: CATSQGAISQPQHF.

The chain joins TRBV5-1 to TRBJ1-1; possible D gene TRBD1, 5 bases. The V gene lost 3 bases and the J gene lost 1 base, with 7 bases spanning the gap. There are 13 residues in the CDR3. The germline gives CDR1 SGHRS, CDR2 YFSETQ. Here the CDR3 DNA reads TGCGCCAGCAGCTGGGACCAGAACACTGAAGCTTTCTTT. Protein sequence: CASSWDQNTEAFF.

V gene TRBV5-5 combines with J gene TRBJ2-7, with D perhaps matching TRBD1 (6 bases). Trimming cost V 3 bases and J 3 bases, with 10 bases left between them. The CDR3 covers 13 residues. Germline values: CDR1 SGHKS, CDR2 YYEKEE (reference sequence). CDR3 amino acids: CASSSQGNYEQYF. The DNA for the CDR3 is TGTGCCAGCAGCTCCCAGGGGAACTACGAGCAGTACTTC.

CDR3 nucleotide sequence: TGTGCCAGCAGCGCCCGGGACAGTACGGGCTACACCTTC. The encoded protein is CASSARDSTGYTF. The chain recombines TRBV5-5 with TRBJ1-2; 7 bases line up with TRBD1. The germline CDR1 and CDR2 sequences are SGHKS and YYEKEE (reference sequence). The CDR3 is made up of 13 amino acids. V shed 4 bases and J 8 bases; nucleotides not matched to a gene: 8.

This chain uses TRBV5-1 with TRBJ1-5; no clear D gene. There are 15 residues in the CDR3. Germline-derived CDR1 and CDR2 are SGHRS and YFSETQ. The V gene lost 1 base and the J gene lost 0 bases, with 8 bases spanning the gap. In nucleotides, the CDR3 is TGCGCCAGCAGCTTGCTAGGGTTTAGCAATCAGCCCCAGCATTTT. It codes for CASSLLGFSNQPQHF.

This chain joins TRBV11-2 and TRBJ1-3; no firm D call. The CDR3 has 17 amino acids. Per the germline V gene, CDR1 is SGHAT and CDR2 is FQNNGV. V gave up 0 bases and J gave up 0 bases, with 12 bases separating them. The CDR3 is CASSLDGSTVSGNTIYF. The CDR3 bases are TGTGCCAGCAGCTTAGATGGCTCAACCGTCTCTGGAAACACCATATATTTT.

The V gene is TRBV7-2, the J gene TRBJ2-5; 9 bases are shared with TRBD2. The germline CDR1 and CDR2 sequences are SGHTA and FQGNSA. Germline trimming cut 4 bases from V and 5 bases from J; bases unmatched to any gene: 8. This CDR3 has 15 amino acids. CDR3 sequence: CASSSSGLALETQYF. The CDR3 nucleotides are TGTGCCAGCAGCTCATCGGGACTAGCTTTGGAGACCCAGTACTTC.

The V and J genes are TRBV7-2 and TRBJ1-1; 7 bases match TRBD1. CDR1 is SGHTA and CDR2 is FQGNSA in the germline V gene. This CDR3 spans 14 amino acids. The junction had 1 base not matched to a gene; V was cut back by 3 bases and J by 0 bases. In nucleotides, the CDR3 is TGTGCCAGCAGCTTGACAGGGATGAACACTGAAGCTTTCTTT. Amino acid sequence: CASSLTGMNTEAFF.

This chain links TRBV24-1 with TRBJ2-5, with 7 bases fitting TRBD1. Per germline, CDR1 KGHDR and CDR2 SFDVKD. This CDR3 is built from 15 residues. V dropped 5 bases and J dropped 0; count of bases not matched to a gene: 5. The CDR3 DNA follows: TGTGCCACCAGTGCCCCGGGACAGTACCAAGAGACCCAGTACTTC. Translating it yields CATSAPGQYQETQYF.